Following are 21 T cell receptor beta chains from one sample sequenced in a study of blood T cell repertoires in COVID-19 (dated by TCRdb to the early 2020s). Libraries were built with the immunoSEQ multiplex PCR assay. This is the immuneACCESS table as TCRdb keeps it, with only in-frame sequences that have V and J called. A part of the clones is gone; compared with another copy, unresolved V genes explain less than half, and the rest is unexplained. This sample is represented by fewer than 350,000 clones; about nine tenths of them were singletons. The ten top clones hold roughly 12% of the sample. Sequenced sample: peripheral blood. The receptors were sampled from a young woman with COVID-19, enrolled during active disease.

This clone was found once. The chain uses TRBV2 and TRBJ2-2; a possible D gene is TRBD2 (6 bases). Looked up from germline, CDR1 is SNHLY and CDR2 is FYNNEI. This CDR3 contains 14 residues. V dropped 6 bases and J dropped 4 bases, with 12 bases sitting between them. CDR3 in amino acids: CASSGMGGTGELFF. The CDR3 DNA reads TGTGCCAGCAGCGGGATGGGGGGCACCGGGGAGCTGTTTTTT.

The chain is built from TRBV5-5 and TRBJ2-3; 10 positions agree with TRBD2. Germline V lookup: CDR1 SGHKS, CDR2 YYEKEE (reference sequence). This CDR3 contains 18 residues. V lost 10 bases to trimming and J lost 8 bases; unmatched junction nucleotides: 25. The CDR3 bases are TGTGCCCCTGGGGTGGAGCGGGGGGGCCCGGCAGGTGAAGCTACGCAGTATTTT. The encoded protein is CAPGVERGGPAGEATQYF.

The chain joins TRBV7-9 to TRBJ1-2; the D gene is possibly TRBD1 (6 bases). The germline V gene has CDR1 SEHNR and CDR2 FQNEAQ (reference sequence). This CDR3 spans 14 amino acids. Trimming removed 1 base at V and 7 bases at J, with 13 bases between. The CDR3 region has the DNA TGTGCCAGCAGCTTAGGTTACAGGGTATTTGGCTACACCTTC. Translated: CASSLGYRVFGYTF.

This clone was detected only once. V usage is TRBV2 and J usage is TRBJ2-1; 9 bases align to TRBD2. Germline V CDR1 and CDR2: SNHLY, FYNNEI. The CDR3 runs to 15 residues. After removal of 3 bases from V and 4 bases from J, the junction contained 4 bases not matched to a gene. CDR3 sequence: CASSDQSGGYNEQFF. The CDR3 DNA is TGTGCCAGCAGTGACCAAAGCGGGGGGTACAATGAGCAGTTCTTC.

V usage is TRBV2 and J usage is TRBJ2-2, with D uncertain. The germline gives CDR1 SNHLY, CDR2 FYNNEI. The CDR3 extends over 13 amino acids. Trimming took off 4 bases at V and 4 bases at J, with 7 bases between the two ends. The CDR3 DNA reads as TGTGCCAGCAGTGGGCCCGTCACCGGGGAGCTGTTTTTT. Its protein product is CASSGPVTGELFF.

The chain links TRBV5-1 to TRBJ2-5, with no clear D. The length of the CDR3 is 15 residues. Germline V gene data show CDR1 as SGHRS and CDR2 as YFSETQ. V was shortened by 0 bases and J by 1 base, with 10 bases between the two germline ends. The CDR3 is CASSLDLVVQETQYF. The CDR3 DNA reads as TGCGCCAGCAGCTTGGATTTAGTAGTCCAAGAGACCCAGTACTTC.

The chain is built from TRBV5-1 and TRBJ2-3; a weak D match, TRBD2 (6 bases). Germline V gene data show CDR1 as SGHRS and CDR2 as YFSETQ. The CDR3 runs to 14 residues. Between the trimmed V and J ends, which lost 4 bases and 4 bases, there was a span of 13 bases. In nucleotides, the CDR3 is TGCGCCAGCAGCGCGGGACCCAAGGCAGATACGCAGTATTTT. It codes for CASSAGPKADTQYF.

The J gene is TRBJ1-2, the V gene TRBV19; TRBD1 is a possible D gene (5 bases). Germline lookup yields CDR1 LNHDA and CDR2 SQIVND (reference sequence). CDR3 length equals 14 residues. Trimming stripped 7 bases from V and 3 bases from J, with 15 bases between. The CDR3 coding sequence is TGTGCCAGTACCCCTGGAGGGGTTTACTATGGCTACACCTTC. Translated, it gives CASTPGGVYYGYTF.

This clone was seen at least ten times. Different DNA sequences within this sample yield the same CDR3. The chain has TRBV4-1 and TRBJ2-3, with TRBD2 matching over 12 bases. The CDR3 spans 17 residues. From germline, CDR1 is MGHRA and CDR2 YSYEKL. V lost 0 bases to trimming and J lost 2 bases; unmatched junction nucleotides: 3. The CDR3 DNA follows: TGCGCCAGCAGCCAAGAGCCTAGCGGGGGGGTCACAGATACGCAGTATTTT. As protein: CASSQEPSGGVTDTQYF.

The J gene is TRBJ2-3, the V gene TRBV21-1; TRBD2 reflects the table's D call only, with no check against the DNA. TRBV21-1 constitutes a pseudogene. This CDR3 region has 17 residues. CDR3 coding DNA: TGTGCCAGCAGCGCCGGGACTAGCGGGGGTGGGTCAGATACGCAGTATTTT. It specifies CASSAGTSGGGSDTQYF.

The chain joins TRBV11-2 to TRBJ2-1, with no clear D. CDR1 and CDR2 (germline): SGHAT, FQNNGV. V lost 4 bases to trimming and J lost 3 bases, with 19 bases between them. CDR3 length: 17 residues. CDR3 nucleotide sequence: TGTGCCAGCAGCTCCCCGGCCGGGTCCCTTAACTACAATGAGCAGTTCTTC. It specifies CASSSPAGSLNYNEQFF.

The J gene is TRBJ2-7, the V gene TRBV10-3; perhaps TRBD1 as D (5 bases). Trimming shortened V by 10 bases and J by 6 bases, and 22 bases separated the two germline ends. The CDR3 spans 14 residues. The germline V gene has CDR1 ENHRY and CDR2 SYGVKD. The CDR3 loop reads CASQGAVEFSEQYF. CDR3 in DNA: TGTGCCAGCCAAGGGGCAGTAGAATTCAGCGAGCAGTACTTC.

The gene calls are TRBV4-2 and TRBJ2-2; 13 bases fit TRBD2. CDR3 size: 18 residues. V lost 1 base, J lost 5 bases, and 7 bases stayed unmatched. Germline V gives CDR1 LGHNA, CDR2 YNFKEQ. As DNA, the CDR3 is TGTGCCAGCAGCCAAGGACTAGCGGGGGGCAGGAGGACCGGGGAGCTGTTTTTT. Amino acid sequence: CASSQGLAGGRRTGELFF.

This clone appeared once. The rearrangement joins TRBV28 to TRBJ1-1, with unresolved D. Germline V gives CDR1 MDHEN, CDR2 SYDVKM. This CDR3 comprises 13 residues. The V and J ends lost 5 bases and 5 bases respectively, with 12 bases between them. The CDR3: CASSHKPGTEAFF. The CDR3 DNA is TGTGCCAGCAGTCATAAACCGGGAACTGAAGCTTTCTTT.

This chain connects TRBV5-4 to TRBJ2-7, with a possible D match to TRBD1 (6 bases). Germline V gene data show CDR1 as SGHNT and CDR2 as YYREEE (reference sequence). The CDR3 sequence is 15 residues long. V lost 3 bases to trimming and J lost 2 bases, with 15 bases between them. The CDR3 nucleotides are TGTGCCAGCAGCTCGCCCGGGACACACGCCTACGAGCAGTACTTC. Protein product: CASSSPGTHAYEQYF.

This clone has a handful of counts. The V and J genes are TRBV27 and TRBJ1-6; TRBD1 is a possible D gene (6 bases). The CDR3 has 14 amino acids. CDR1 is MNHEY and CDR2 is SMNVEV in the germline V gene (reference sequence). V lost 6 bases and J lost 8, with 14 bases in between. CDR3 sequence: CASRSQGMDSPLHF. The CDR3 DNA sequence: TGTGCCAGCAGGTCACAGGGCATGGATTCACCCCTCCACTTT.

The table lists this clone with a count of one. The gene calls are TRBV28 and TRBJ1-5; D perhaps matches TRBD1 (5 bases). The CDR3 has 15 amino acids. The germline CDR1 and CDR2 sequences are MDHEN and SYDVKM. The V end lost 5 bases, the J end lost 4 bases, and 15 bases lay between the germline ends. For the CDR3, the DNA is TGTGCCAGCAGTCCCCAGGGTTTAGTAAATCAGCCCCAGCATTTT. As protein: CASSPQGLVNQPQHF.

The rearrangement links TRBV10-2 to TRBJ1-2; D may be TRBD1 (6 bases). The CDR3 has 14 amino acids. V was clipped by 6 bases and J by 3 bases, with 14 bases between them. Germline loops: CDR1 WSHSY, CDR2 SAAADI. The CDR3 here is CASRPQGIYYGYTF. CDR3 DNA sequence: TGCGCCAGCAGACCCCAGGGGATATACTATGGCTACACCTTC.

The rearrangement uses TRBV6-5 and TRBJ1-3; D is undetermined. The germline V gene has CDR1 MNHEY and CDR2 SVGAGI. V was trimmed by 0 bases and J by 4 bases, leaving 10 bases between them. CDR3 size: 15 residues. The CDR3 sequence: CASSYSSFGGNTIYF. The CDR3 bases are TGTGCCAGCAGTTACTCGAGCTTCGGGGGAAACACCATATATTTT.

This clone was observed a few times. The rearrangement uses TRBV7-9 and TRBJ2-2, with 7 positions matching TRBD1. V gave up 6 bases and J gave up 4 bases; unmatched junction bases: 8. This CDR3 comprises 15 residues. Per germline, CDR1 SEHNR and CDR2 FQNEAQ (reference sequence). The CDR3 is CASSHNRGATGELFF. The CDR3 bases are TGTGCCAGCAGTCATAACAGGGGCGCCACCGGGGAGCTGTTTTTT.

V gene TRBV7-9 combines with J gene TRBJ1-2, with D perhaps matching TRBD1 (6 bases). Germline V gene lookup returns CDR1 SEHNR and CDR2 FQNEAQ (reference sequence). CDR3 length: 14 amino acids. V was clipped by 1 base and J by 8 bases, with 14 bases between them. The CDR3 DNA sequence: TGTGCCAGCAGCTTAGATACACCCCAGGGGGGCTACACCTTC. Translated, it gives CASSLDTPQGGYTF.